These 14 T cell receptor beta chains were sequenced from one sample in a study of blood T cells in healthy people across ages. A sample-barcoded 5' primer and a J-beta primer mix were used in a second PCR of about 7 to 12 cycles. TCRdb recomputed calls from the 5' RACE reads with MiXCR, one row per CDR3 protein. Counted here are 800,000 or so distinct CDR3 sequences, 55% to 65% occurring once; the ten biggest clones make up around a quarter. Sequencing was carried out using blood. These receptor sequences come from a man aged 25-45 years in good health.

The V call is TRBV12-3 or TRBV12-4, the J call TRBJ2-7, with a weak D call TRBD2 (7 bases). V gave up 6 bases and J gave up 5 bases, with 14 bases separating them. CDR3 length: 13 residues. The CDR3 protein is CASRRGRIHEQYF. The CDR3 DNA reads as TGTGCCAGCAGGCGGGGGCGAATCCACGAGCAGTACTTC.

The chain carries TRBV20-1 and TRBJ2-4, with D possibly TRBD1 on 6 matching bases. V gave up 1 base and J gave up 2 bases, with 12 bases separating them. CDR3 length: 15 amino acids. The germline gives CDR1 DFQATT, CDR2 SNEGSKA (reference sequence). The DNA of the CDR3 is TGCAGTGCTAGAGTAGGGGGTGGGACCAAAAACATTCAGTACTTC. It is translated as CSARVGGGTKNIQYF.

CDR3 sequence (DNA): TGTGCCAGCAGCCAAGCCCAGCGGGGGGGCACAGATACGCAGTATTTT. It specifies CASSQAQRGGTDTQYF. This chain links TRBV4-2 with TRBJ2-3; TRBD2 aligns across 9 bases. The CDR3 consists of 16 residues. CDR1 is LGHNA, CDR2 YNFKEQ, per germline. V was clipped by 1 base and J by 1 base; unmatched bases: 3.

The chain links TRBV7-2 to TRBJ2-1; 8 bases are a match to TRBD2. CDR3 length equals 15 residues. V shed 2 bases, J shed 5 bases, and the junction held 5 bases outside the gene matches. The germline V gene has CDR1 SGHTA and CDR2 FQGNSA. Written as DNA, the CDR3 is TGTGCCAGCAGCTTAAACGGGGGGGCCGACAATGAGCAGTTCTTC. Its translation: CASSLNGGADNEQFF. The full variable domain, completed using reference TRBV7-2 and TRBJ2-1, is GAGVSQSPSNKVTEKGKDVELRCDPISGHTALYWYRQSLGQGLEFLIYFQGNSAPDKSGLPSDRFSAERTGGSVSTLTIQRTQQEDSAVYLCASSLNGGADNEQFFGPGTRLTVL.

The CDR3 coding sequence is TGTGCCAGCAGCCAAGCTGGGACTTCCTCCGGCACAGATACGCAGTATTTT. Translation: CASSQAGTSSGTDTQYF. V usage is TRBV3-1 and J usage is TRBJ2-3, with D possibly matching TRBD2 (6 bases). The germline V and J ends were trimmed by 1 base and 1 base, with 15 bases remaining between them. CDR3 length equals 17 residues. The germline V gene encodes CDR1 LGHDT and CDR2 YNNKEL (reference sequence).

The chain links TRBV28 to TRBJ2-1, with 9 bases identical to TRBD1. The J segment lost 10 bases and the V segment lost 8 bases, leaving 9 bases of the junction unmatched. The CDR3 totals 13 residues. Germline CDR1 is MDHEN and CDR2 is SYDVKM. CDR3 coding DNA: TGTGCCAGCCTTGCGGGACAGGGAGGCGAGCAGTTCTTC. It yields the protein CASLAGQGGEQFF.

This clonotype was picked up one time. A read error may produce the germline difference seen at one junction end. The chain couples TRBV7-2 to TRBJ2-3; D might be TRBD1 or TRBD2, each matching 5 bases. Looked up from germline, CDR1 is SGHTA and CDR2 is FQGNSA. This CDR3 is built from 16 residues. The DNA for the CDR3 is TGTGCCAGTAGCTTAGGACTTAACAGGCTAACAGATATGCAGTATTTT. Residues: CASSLGLNRLTDMQYF. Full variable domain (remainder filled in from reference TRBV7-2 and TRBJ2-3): GAGVSQSPSNKVTEKGKDVELRCDPISGHTALYWYRQSLGQGLEFLIYFQGNSAPDKSGLPSDRFSAERTGGSVSTLTIQRTQQEDSAVYLCASSLGLNRLTDMQYFGPGTRLTVL.

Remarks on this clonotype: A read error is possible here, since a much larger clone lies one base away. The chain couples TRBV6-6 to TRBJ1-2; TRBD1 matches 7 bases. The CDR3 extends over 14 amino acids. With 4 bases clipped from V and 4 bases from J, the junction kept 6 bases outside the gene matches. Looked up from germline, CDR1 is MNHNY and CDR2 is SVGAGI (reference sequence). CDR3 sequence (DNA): TGTGCCAGCAGTTGCGGGGGGGACAGCTATGGCTACACCTTC. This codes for CASSCGGDSYGYTF.

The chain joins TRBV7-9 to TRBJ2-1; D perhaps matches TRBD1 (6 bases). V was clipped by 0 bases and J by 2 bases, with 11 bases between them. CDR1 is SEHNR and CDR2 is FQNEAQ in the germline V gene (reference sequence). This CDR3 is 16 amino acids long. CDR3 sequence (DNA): TGTGCCAGCAGCTTAGCGGGGGCTGCGGCCTACAATGAGCAGTTCTTC. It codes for CASSLAGAAAYNEQFF.

CDR3 protein: CATSEPDTDTQYF. The DNA of the CDR3 is TGTGCCACCAGTGAACCAGACACAGATACGCAGTATTTT. The gene calls are TRBV24-1 and TRBJ2-3; no definite D call. Trimming cost V 4 bases and J 2 bases, with 6 bases left between them. This CDR3 spans 13 amino acids. The germline V gene encodes CDR1 KGHDR and CDR2 SFDVKD.

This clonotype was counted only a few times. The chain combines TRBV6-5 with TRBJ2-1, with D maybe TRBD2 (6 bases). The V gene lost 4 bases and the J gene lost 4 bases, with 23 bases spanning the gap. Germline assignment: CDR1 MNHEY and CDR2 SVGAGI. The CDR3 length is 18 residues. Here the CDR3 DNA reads TGTGCCAGCAGTTCGCCCCACCTGGGACTGTCGGGGTACAATGAGCAGTTCTTC. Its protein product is CASSSPHLGLSGYNEQFF.

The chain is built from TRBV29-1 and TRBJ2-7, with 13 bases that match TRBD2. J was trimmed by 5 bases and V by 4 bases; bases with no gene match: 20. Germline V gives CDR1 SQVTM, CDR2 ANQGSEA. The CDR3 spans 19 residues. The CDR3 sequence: CSVGRPGLAGALTRDEQYF. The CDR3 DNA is TGCAGCGTTGGGCGCCCCGGACTAGCGGGGGCCTTGACCAGGGACGAGCAGTACTTC.

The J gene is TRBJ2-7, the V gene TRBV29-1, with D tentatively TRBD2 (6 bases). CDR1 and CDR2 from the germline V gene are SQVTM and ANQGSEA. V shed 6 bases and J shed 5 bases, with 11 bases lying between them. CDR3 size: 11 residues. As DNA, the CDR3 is TGCAGCGTAGCGGGCGGGGACGAGCAGTACTTC. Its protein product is CSVAGGDEQYF.

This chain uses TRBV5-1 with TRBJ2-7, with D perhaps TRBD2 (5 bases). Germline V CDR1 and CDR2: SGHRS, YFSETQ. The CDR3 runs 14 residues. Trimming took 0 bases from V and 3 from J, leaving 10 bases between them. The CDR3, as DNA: TGCGCCAGCAGCTTGGGAGGGTCTATCTACGAGCAGTACTTC. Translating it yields CASSLGGSIYEQYF.